What follows is one TCR beta chain and its context. Its specificity is unknown. The data belong to a study of Tregs in tolerant kidney transplant recipients. Unstimulated Tregs (CD4+CD25+CD127-) and CD4+CD25- non-Tregs were sorted from PBMCs. Study observations and caveats: The most relevant donor-specific Treg TCRbeta repertoire apparently came from expansion with activated donor B cells. Validation in larger populations is needed because few patients were studied.

The data were produced by immunoSEQ multiplex PCR, yet TCRdb's version contains in-frame clones alone and is incomplete. The sample shows over 50,000 clones, around 80% of them seen only once. Germline trimming cut 5 bases from V and 5 bases from J; bases unmatched to any gene: 6. Germline V CDR1 and CDR2: SGHAT, FQNNGV. The CDR3 totals 15 residues. J is TRBJ2-5 and V is TRBV11-2, with 12 bases identical to TRBD2. This receptor was obtained from a human donor in good health. The source material was CD4+ T cells from blood. The CDR3 nucleotides are TGTGCCAGCAGCCCCCTAGCGGGAGGGCGTGAGACCCAGTACTTC. Its protein is CASSPLAGGRETQYF. Complete variable domain (other parts from reference TRBV11-2 and TRBJ2-5): EAGVAQSPRYKIIEKRQSVAFWCNPISGHATLYWYQQILGQGPKLLIQFQNNGVVDDSQLPKDRFSAERLKGVDSTLKIQPAKLEDSAVYLCASSPLAGGRETQYFGPGTRLLVL.